This entry features one T cell receptor beta chain sequence. Germline values: CDR1 MDHEN, CDR2 SYDVKM. V shed 4 bases, J shed 2 bases, and the junction held 9 bases outside the gene matches. The CDR3 covers 16 residues. These data belong to a study of blood T cell repertoires in COVID-19. Overall study context: Both acute and convalescent COVID-19 samples were obtained from the United States, Italy and Spain.

In the original processing: Reference gene primer amplification gave estimated nucleated cell counts. Assay used: immunoSEQ multiplex PCR; TCRdb lists only in-frame clones, some missing. For V, J and clone size, that table is used; D and trimming come from the DNA. This sample has fewer than 120,000 clones, with 75% to 85% found just once. Sample: peripheral blood. The chain uses TRBV28 and TRBJ1-2; TRBD1 matches 8 bases. This sequence was found in an older woman with acute or convalescent COVID-19. CDR3 nucleotide sequence: TGTGCCAGCAGTTCCGTCGACAGGGGCGGCAACTATGGCTACACCTTC. This encodes CASSSVDRGGNYGYTF.